This TCR beta chain originates from a study of blood T cells in healthy people across ages. Primers used in a second PCR of roughly 6 to 11 cycles were a sample-barcoded 5' primer and a J-beta primer mix. TCRdb processed the 5' RACE reads anew with MiXCR; each CDR3 protein has one entry. The table has roughly 730,000 distinct CDR3 sequences, 45% to 70% seen once. The CDR3 totals 15 residues. CDR1 LGHDT and CDR2 YNNKEL come from the germline V gene (reference sequence). Trimming left V 1 base short and J 2 bases short, with 12 bases between. The chain links TRBV3-1 to TRBJ2-7, with D tentatively TRBD1 (7 bases). The sequenced material came from blood. The TCR originated in a man between 35 and 55 years old in good health. The CDR3 here is CASSQGAGGTYEQYF. The CDR3 region has the DNA TGTGCCAGCAGCCAAGGGGCAGGGGGGACCTACGAGCAGTACTTC.